The 26 T cell receptor beta chains in this list originate from one sample, sequenced in a study of monozygotic twins with inflammatory bowel disease. For each CDR3 protein, TCRdb gives one entry from its re-call of the 5' RACE reads, without DNA. Found here are a few hundred thousand distinct CDR3 sequences; the top ten clones hold around 2.6%. Material: blood. These receptor sequences come from a human donor with ulcerative colitis or Crohn's disease, or a healthy co-twin of an affected twin (not recorded which).

This chain connects TRBV20-1 to TRBJ1-1; the D gene TCRdb calls, TRBD1, cannot be checked with no DNA. The CDR3 extends over 17 amino acids. The germline gives CDR1 DFQATT, CDR2 SNEGSKA (reference sequence). The CDR3 sequence is CSARDGGQGYLGTEAFF.

The chain uses TRBV30 and TRBJ2-1. Germline CDR1 and CDR2: GTSNPN and SVGIG (reference sequence). This CDR3 has 13 amino acids. CDR3 loop: CAWRGHYYNEQFF.

The rearrangement joins TRBV7-3 to TRBJ2-2; the D gene TCRdb calls, TRBD2, cannot be checked with no DNA. Germline CDR1 is SGHTA and CDR2 is FQGTGA. The CDR3 runs 14 residues. The CDR3: CASCETSNTGELFF.

The V call is TRBV6-1, the J call TRBJ1-1; TCRdb designates TRBD1, a call that cannot be tested without DNA. CDR3 size: 14 residues. Per the germline V gene, CDR1 is MNHNS and CDR2 is SASEGT. CDR3 protein: CAVQGGAGVGEAFF.

The rearrangement uses TRBV19 and TRBJ2-7; checking the TCRdb D call of TRBD1 is not possible without DNA. Germline loops: CDR1 LNHDA, CDR2 SQIVND (reference sequence). This CDR3 is 14 amino acids long. The CDR3 is CASSTRDGSYEQYF.

This rearrangement joins TRBV6-5 to TRBJ2-1. CDR3 size: 13 residues. Germline V gene lookup returns CDR1 MNHEY and CDR2 SVGAGI. The CDR3: CASSYRPNNEQFF.

This chain joins TRBV4-1 and TRBJ2-1; TCRdb outputs TRBD2, but without DNA this stays unchecked. The germline gives CDR1 MGHRA, CDR2 YSYEKL. The CDR3 has 16 residues. The CDR3 is CASSPREGDSYNEQFF.

This chain connects TRBV11-3 to TRBJ2-1; the TCRdb D gene call, TRBD1, has no DNA to confirm it. The CDR3 loop spans 17 amino acids. Germline V gives CDR1 SGHNT, CDR2 YENEEA. CDR3 sequence reads: CASSLAPGQSSYNEQFF.

The chain combines TRBV11-2 with TRBJ2-5; TCRdb proposes TRBD1, but this gene call is untestable without DNA. CDR1 SGHAT and CDR2 FQNNGV come from the germline V gene. The CDR3 is 15 residues long. The CDR3 here is CASSSVLGGVETQYF.

This chain links TRBV28 with TRBJ1-1; TCRdb selects TRBD1, and the lack of DNA leaves this call unchecked. Germline CDR1 reads MDHEN; CDR2 reads SYDVKM. This CDR3 is 13 amino acids long. CDR3 protein: CASRPGGVCEAFF.

J is TRBJ1-1 and V is TRBV5-1; without DNA, the TCRdb call of TRBD1 cannot be checked. The CDR3 totals 14 residues. CDR1 is SGHRS and CDR2 is YFSETQ in the germline V gene. CDR3 residues: CASSRDSLSTEAFF.

The chain uses TRBV9 and TRBJ2-7; TCRdb indicates TRBD1, and absent DNA this call remains unverified. Germline-derived CDR1 and CDR2 are SGDLS and YYNGEE. The CDR3 extends over 14 amino acids. The CDR3 loop reads CASSVGDSSYEQYF.

This chain uses TRBV5-1 with TRBJ1-1. This CDR3 spans 15 amino acids. CDR1 is SGHRS and CDR2 is YFSETQ in the germline V gene. The CDR3 protein is CASSLDVIRDTEAFF.

The J gene is TRBJ2-3, the V gene TRBV4-2; TCRdb gives TRBD1 as the D gene, but with no DNA this cannot be confirmed. The CDR3 loop spans 16 amino acids. CDR1 LGHNA and CDR2 YNFKEQ come from the germline V gene. This CDR3 reads CASSQSSSGATDTQYF.

This chain links TRBV7-2 with TRBJ2-7; TCRdb indicates TRBD1, and absent DNA this call remains unverified. Germline V gene sequence: CDR1 SGHTA, CDR2 FQGNSA. The CDR3 spans 13 residues. This CDR3 is CASRPTGGIEQYF.

The chain carries TRBV27 and TRBJ1-5. The CDR3 runs 15 residues. The germline CDR1 and CDR2 sequences are MNHEY and SMNVEV (reference sequence). The chain's CDR3 is CASSLETGRDQPQHF.

The rearrangement links TRBV19 to TRBJ1-5; there is no DNA to check the TCRdb D call of TRBD1. Germline lookup yields CDR1 LNHDA and CDR2 SQIVND (reference sequence). The CDR3 is made up of 17 amino acids. CDR3 in amino acids: CASSIALLDRDSQPQHF. The full variable domain, completed using reference TRBV19 and TRBJ1-5, is DGGITQSPKYLFRKEGQNVTLSCEQNLNHDAMYWYRQDPGQGLRLIYYSQIVNDFQKGDIAEGYSVSREKKESFPLTVTSAQKNPTAFYLCASSIALLDRDSQPQHFGDGTRLSIL.

This CDR3 is CASSLGRQGISSYEQYF. The gene calls are TRBV27 and TRBJ2-7; TCRdb lists TRBD1, though no DNA is available to test this call. In germline, CDR1 is MNHEY, CDR2 SMNVEV (reference sequence). The CDR3 has 17 residues.

The chain combines TRBV12-5 with TRBJ1-5; the D gene TCRdb calls, TRBD1, cannot be checked with no DNA. The CDR3 is 14 amino acids. The germline V gene encodes CDR1 LGHNT and CDR2 FRNRAP. CDR3 residues: CASGLGQGDQPQHF.

The CDR3 reads CASSFSEGGYEQYF. The chain is built from TRBV25-1 and TRBJ2-7; the D call of TRBD2 rests on TCRdb alone, since no DNA is present to check it. Germline V gives CDR1 MGHDK, CDR2 SYGVNS. The CDR3 is 14 amino acids.

The J gene is TRBJ1-5, the V gene TRBV20-1; TCRdb calls TRBD1, which cannot be checked without DNA. Germline V CDR1 and CDR2: DFQATT, SNEGSKA (reference sequence). The CDR3 has 14 amino acids. The CDR3 sequence is CSARFTGVNQPQHF.

The J gene is TRBJ2-3, the V gene TRBV20-1; with no DNA, the TCRdb D assignment of TRBD2 cannot be verified. The CDR3 length is 14 residues. From germline, CDR1 is DFQATT and CDR2 SNEGSKA (reference sequence). CDR3 amino acids: CSARDQGWADTQYF.

The chain has TRBV6-1 and TRBJ2-1. The V gene's germline CDR1 is MNHNS and CDR2 SASEGT. The CDR3 totals 11 residues. CDR3 sequence: CASILLNEQFF.

This rearrangement joins TRBV19 to TRBJ1-2. CDR3 size: 13 residues. Germline values: CDR1 LNHDA, CDR2 SQIVND (reference sequence). The CDR3 region is CASSHWGLYGYTF.

The genes are TRBV7-2 and TRBJ2-1. This CDR3 is built from 15 residues. Germline lookup yields CDR1 SGHTA and CDR2 FQGNSA. The CDR3 sequence: CASSSSGRAYNEQFF.

The genes are TRBV20-1 and TRBJ2-7; absent DNA, TCRdb's TRBD1 call cannot be checked. The germline gives CDR1 DFQATT, CDR2 SNEGSKA (reference sequence). The CDR3 is 14 residues long. The CDR3 sequence: CSARAGQLTYEQYF.